This is a list of T cell receptor beta chains from one sample in a study of OX40 agonist ivuxolimab in advanced cancers. Assay: immunoSEQ multiplex PCR; the TCRdb copy retains only in-frame clones and omits some. Among 65,000 to 80,000 clones listed, 80% to 95% were seen once. Sample: CD4+ or CD8+ T cells sorted from blood, taken in a trial of the OX40 agonist ivuxolimab. The origin of the receptors is an adult with an advanced solid tumor such as melanoma, head and neck, liver or kidney cancer. The CDR3 runs from the conserved cysteine through the conserved F or W. A D gene is named only where the DNA matches it firmly. Part of the rows lack a size; the others show once, few, many or a class for expanded clones.

D,size,J,length,V,DNA,CDR3
NA,NA,TRBJ2-7,15,TRBV5-1,TGCGCCAGCAGTTCTGGACGTCTTAGCTCCTACGAGCAGTACTTC,CASSSGRLSSYEQYF
NA,NA,TRBJ1-2,13,TRBV5-6,TGTGCCAGCAGCTTTGACCTAAACTATGGCTACACCTTC,CASSFDLNYGYTF
TRBD2,NA,TRBJ2-5,18,TRBV4-1,TGCGCCAGCAGCCAAGATCTCCGGGGTAGCGGGGCTCAAGAGACCCAGTACTTC,CASSQDLRGSGAQETQYF
NA,NA,TRBJ1-2,11,TRBV2,TGTGCCAGCAGATCTTACTATGGCTACACCTTC,CASRSYYGYTF
NA,NA,TRBJ2-1,11,TRBV5-4,TGTGCCAGCAGCACCTACAATGAGCAGTTCTTC,CASSTYNEQFF
NA,NA,TRBJ2-1,16,TRBV11-3,TGTGCCAGCAGCTTAGACCGCGGGACGTCCTACAATGAGCAGTTCTTC,CASSLDRGTSYNEQFF
TRBD1,NA,TRBJ2-7,16,TRBV15,TGTGCCACCAGAAACCGGGACAGGGGTGAACTAAGCGAGCAGTACTTC,CATRNRDRGELSEQYF
TRBD1,NA,TRBJ2-1,14,TRBV6-5,TGTGCCAGCAGTTTTCTGACAGGGAACAATGAGCAGTTCTTC,CASSFLTGNNEQFF
TRBD1,NA,TRBJ2-4,14,TRBV6-5,TGTGCCAGCAGTCTCGACAGGGCCGAAAACATTCAGTACTTC,CASSLDRAENIQYF
TRBD2,NA,TRBJ2-2,14,TRBV6-5,TGTGCCACCGGGACTAGCGGGTTCGTCGGGGAGCTGTTTTTT,CATGTSGFVGELFF
NA,NA,TRBJ2-7,12,TRBV21-1,TGTGCCAGCAGCAAGCCAAGGTACGAGCAGTACTTC,CASSKPRYEQYF
TRBD1,NA,TRBJ1-2,11,TRBV30,TGTGCCTGGAGTGTACAGGGGGGAAACACCTTC,CAWSVQGGNTF
NA,few,TRBJ1-2,13,TRBV11-3,TGTGCCAGCAGCTTAGACAGGGCCTATGGCTACACCTTC,CASSLDRAYGYTF